This T cell receptor beta chain was identified in a study of shared T cell receptors in the human thymus. This CDR3 region has 14 residues. V shed 2 bases and J shed 4 bases, with 8 bases lying between them. Germline lookup yields CDR1 LNHNV and CDR2 YYDKDF (reference sequence). Sequenced by immunoSEQ multiplex PCR; TCRdb stores in-frame clones only, minus some. The data show 700,000 to 750,000 clones, roughly 85% seen once. Separately, the same data were catalogued under a study of human thymus T cells. As that report states: Donors consisted of healthy Finnish infants (having corrective surgery for congenital heart defects).

Sequences were obtained from thymocytes. This TCR derives from a girl less than two years old with a congenital heart defect. The V and J genes are TRBV15 and TRBJ2-2; the D gene is possibly TRBD1 (5 bases). CDR3 loop: CATSRIGATGELFF. CDR3 nucleotide sequence: TGTGCCACCAGCAGAATAGGGGCCACCGGGGAGCTGTTTTTT.